What follows are 13 T cell receptor beta chains derived from one specimen sequenced in a study of shared clonotypes between healthy human individuals (dated by TCRdb to 2020 to 2021). CD8 naive samples consisted of CD45RO-negative cells that were positively selected for CCR7, yielding a CD45RA+CCR7+ population without TemRA cells. The library was obtained by the immunoSEQ multiplex PCR assay. TCRdb took this table from immuneACCESS and kept in-frame rearrangements with V and J called. Such tables lack part of the clones; where checked against another copy, unresolved V genes explain under half of the gap, and the rest is unexplained. The sample profile shows roughly 2,000,000 clones; approximately 94% of them were found once. The ten most abundant clones make up around 1% of the sample. The sample comprised naive CD8+ T cells sorted from blood. What this sample's cell subset or site label stands for: CD45RA+CCR7+. All receptors derive from a man between 18 and 29 years old in good health.

The chain couples TRBV28 to TRBJ1-5; D not certain. CDR1 and CDR2 (germline): MDHEN, SYDVKM. CDR3 length equals 16 residues. Trimming pared 6 bases from V and 4 bases from J, leaving 19 bases between. The CDR3 sequence: CASRELSGIGNQPQHF. DNA for the CDR3: TGTGCCAGCAGGGAACTAAGCGGTATTGGGAATCAGCCCCAGCATTTT.

This chain joins TRBV28 and TRBJ2-7; possible D gene TRBD2, 6 bases. Trimming shortened V by 4 bases and J by 3 bases, and 10 bases separated the two germline ends. This CDR3 is 13 amino acids long. Germline CDR1 and CDR2: MDHEN and SYDVKM. CDR3 nucleotides: TGTGCCAGCAGTTCGGGAGTTAGCTACGAGCAGTACTTC. The encoded protein is CASSSGVSYEQYF.

The genes are TRBV2 and TRBJ1-5, with D hard to call. V was shortened by 3 bases and J by 0 bases, with 12 bases between the two germline ends. Germline CDR1 reads SNHLY; CDR2 reads FYNNEI. The CDR3 has 16 amino acids. The CDR3 coding sequence is TGTGCCAGCAGTGAGGGCCGGGAACATAGCAATCAGCCCCAGCATTTT. Its protein product is CASSEGREHSNQPQHF.

The table lists this clone with a count of one. The chain combines TRBV7-9 with TRBJ1-4; D gene uncertain. The CDR3 is made up of 14 amino acids. Germline CDR1 is SEHNR and CDR2 is FQNEAQ (reference sequence). V gave up 5 bases and J gave up 5 bases, with 12 bases separating them. This chain's CDR3 is CASSPSDPNEKLFF. The CDR3 nucleotides read TGTGCCAGCAGCCCATCGGACCCCAATGAAAAACTGTTTTTT.

This chain uses TRBV19 with TRBJ1-2; no reliable D call. The CDR3 contains 14 residues. Germline V lookup: CDR1 LNHDA, CDR2 SQIVND (reference sequence). V was clipped by 9 bases and J by 6 bases, with 20 bases between them. As DNA, the CDR3 is TGTGCCAGCCTACCCTACTTTACAGAAGATGGCTACACCTTC. Translated: CASLPYFTEDGYTF. The full variable domain, with the rest looked up from reference TRBV19 and TRBJ1-2, is DGGITQSPKYLFRKEGQNVTLSCEQNLNHDAMYWYRQDPGQGLRLIYYSQIVNDFQKGDIAEGYSVSREKKESFPLTVTSAQKNPTAFYLCASLPYFTEDGYTFGSGTRLTVV.

The chain is built from TRBV30 and TRBJ2-7, with 7 bases lining up with TRBD1. Germline V gene data show CDR1 as GTSNPN and CDR2 as SVGIG (reference sequence). The CDR3 covers 12 residues. The V and J ends lost 4 bases and 10 bases, in that order; junction bases with no gene match: 10. CDR3 sequence reads: CAWTLGQVDQYF. In nucleotides, the CDR3 is TGTGCCTGGACTCTAGGACAGGTCGATCAGTACTTC.

This chain links TRBV5-1 with TRBJ1-2; D is possibly TRBD1 (6 bases). Between the trimmed V and J ends, which lost 4 bases and 6 bases, there was a span of 16 bases. Per the germline V gene, CDR1 is SGHRS and CDR2 is YFSETQ. This CDR3 is built from 14 residues. CDR3 loop: CASSPRGPGDGYTF. The CDR3 coding sequence is TGCGCCAGCAGCCCGCGAGGGCCAGGGGATGGCTACACCTTC.

This sequence joins TRBV6-5 and TRBJ2-7; D possibly corresponds to TRBD2 (7 bases). V lost 2 bases to trimming and J lost 7 bases, with 12 bases between them. CDR3 length: 13 amino acids. The germline V gene has CDR1 MNHEY and CDR2 SVGAGI. CDR3 in DNA: TGTGCCAGCAGTTACGGGGGGGCGAAGGAGCAGTACTTC. Translation: CASSYGGAKEQYF.

The V call is TRBV28, the J call TRBJ2-3; D is unresolved. This CDR3 spans 14 amino acids. V was cut by 6 bases and J by 1 base, with 11 bases left in between. CDR1 and CDR2 (germline): MDHEN, SYDVKM. The CDR3 sequence: CASREQPGTDTQYF. The CDR3 DNA reads TGTGCCAGCAGAGAACAACCCGGCACAGATACGCAGTATTTT.

This chain uses TRBV6-1 with TRBJ2-7, with D maybe TRBD1 (6 bases). CDR3 length: 13 residues. Germline V gives CDR1 MNHNS, CDR2 SASEGT. V lost 6 bases and J 2 bases, leaving 11 bases between the germline ends. The CDR3 DNA follows: TGTGCCAGCAGGGCGACAGGACCCTACGAGCAGTACTTC. Its translation: CASRATGPYEQYF.

This chain connects TRBV29-1 to TRBJ2-1; 10 nucleotides match TRBD2. J gave up 12 bases and V 5 bases, and 19 bases lay outside the gene matches. CDR3 size: 16 residues. Germline V gene lookup returns CDR1 SQVTM and CDR2 ANQGSEA. In DNA form, the CDR3 reads TGCAGCGTTTGGCTAGCGGGAGTACGGCTACAGAGTCGGCAGTTCTTC. Translating it yields CSVWLAGVRLQSRQFF.

The rearrangement links TRBV6-1 to TRBJ2-1; TRBD2 aligns across 11 bases. Germline V gene sequence: CDR1 MNHNS, CDR2 SASEGT. V shed 7 bases, J shed 5 bases, and the junction held 4 bases outside the gene matches. This CDR3 comprises 14 residues. CDR3 nucleotides: TGTGCCAGCAATAGCGGGGGGGAGGACAATGAGCAGTTCTTC. Its protein is CASNSGGEDNEQFF.

The chain joins TRBV29-1 to TRBJ2-2; TRBD2 might be the D (5 bases). The germline gives CDR1 SQVTM, CDR2 ANQGSEA. The CDR3 length is 12 residues. Trimming pared 5 bases from V and 6 bases from J, leaving 10 bases between. Here the CDR3 DNA reads TGCAGCGTTTTGTTGGAGGCCGGGGAGCTGTTTTTT. It translates to CSVLLEAGELFF.